This T cell receptor beta chain was retrieved from a study of control samples from healthy donors and cancer patients. The repertoire was sequenced with immunoSEQ multiplex PCR; TCRdb's copy has only in-frame clones and lacks some. The table includes approximately 68,000 clones, 83% detected once. V was shortened by 4 bases and J by 6 bases, with 12 bases between the two germline ends. The CDR3 covers 13 residues. Looked up from germline, CDR1 is MNHEY and CDR2 is SVGAGI. Sequenced material: blood. J is TRBJ1-2 and V is TRBV6-5; possible D gene TRBD1, 5 bases. This TCR was sampled from a man between 60 and 70 years old in good health. As DNA, the CDR3 is TGTGCCAGCAGTTCCCGGCTGGGGCATGGCTACACCTTC. Residues: CASSSRLGHGYTF.